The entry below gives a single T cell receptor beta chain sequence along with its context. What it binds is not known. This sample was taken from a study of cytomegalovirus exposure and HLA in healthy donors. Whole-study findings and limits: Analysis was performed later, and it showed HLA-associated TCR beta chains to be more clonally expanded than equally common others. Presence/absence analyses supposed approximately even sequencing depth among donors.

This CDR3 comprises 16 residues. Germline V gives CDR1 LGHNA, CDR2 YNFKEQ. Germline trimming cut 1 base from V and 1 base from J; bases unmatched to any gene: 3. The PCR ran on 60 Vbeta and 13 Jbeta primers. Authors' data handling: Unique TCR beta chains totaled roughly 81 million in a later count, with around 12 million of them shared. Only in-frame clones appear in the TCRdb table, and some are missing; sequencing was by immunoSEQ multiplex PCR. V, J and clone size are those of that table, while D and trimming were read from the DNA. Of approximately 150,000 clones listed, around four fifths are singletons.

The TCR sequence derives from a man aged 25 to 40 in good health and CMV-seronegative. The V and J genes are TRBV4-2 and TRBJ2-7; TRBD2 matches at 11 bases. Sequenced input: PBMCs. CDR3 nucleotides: TGTGCCAGCAGCCAAGCGGGACTAGCGGATTCCTACGAGCAGTACTTC. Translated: CASSQAGLADSYEQYF.